This entry concerns a single T cell receptor beta chain. As handled by the study authors: Amplification of reference gene primers was used by the study to estimate nucleated cell counts. TCRdb keeps only in-frame clones here, not all; method: immunoSEQ multiplex PCR. V, J and clone size are taken as reported in that table, and D and trimming were inferred from the DNA itself. Found here are 95,000 to 150,000 clones, approximately 74% of them singletons; the top ten hold more than 5.5%. This entry belongs to a study of blood T cell repertoires in COVID-19. V lost 7 bases and J 7 bases, leaving 19 bases between the germline ends. CDR3 size: 14 residues. The germline gives CDR1 SNHLY, CDR2 FYNNEI.

The receptor comes from a man between 60 and 75 years old with acute or convalescent COVID-19. The chain couples TRBV2 to TRBJ1-2; D is unclear. Sequenced material: peripheral blood. CDR3 loop: CASNGRSIVTGYTF. The CDR3 DNA reads TGTGCCAGCAACGGTCGGAGTATTGTCACTGGCTACACCTTC.